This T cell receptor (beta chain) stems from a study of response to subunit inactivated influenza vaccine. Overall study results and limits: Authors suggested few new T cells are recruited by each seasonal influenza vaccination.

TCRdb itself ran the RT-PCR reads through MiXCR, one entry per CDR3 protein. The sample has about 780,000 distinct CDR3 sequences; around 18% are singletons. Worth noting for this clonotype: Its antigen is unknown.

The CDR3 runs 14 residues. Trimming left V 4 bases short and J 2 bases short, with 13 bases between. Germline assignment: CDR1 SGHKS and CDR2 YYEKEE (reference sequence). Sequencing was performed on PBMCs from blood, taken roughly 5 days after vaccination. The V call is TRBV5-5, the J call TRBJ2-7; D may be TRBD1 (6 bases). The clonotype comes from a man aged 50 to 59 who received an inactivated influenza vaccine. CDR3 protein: CASSMTGTAYEQYF. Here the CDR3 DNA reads TGTGCCAGCAGCATGACAGGAACCGCCTACGAGCAGTACTTC.